The clone carrying this T cell receptor (beta chain) has just one count. Its antigen is unknown. This entry belongs to a study of T cell repertoires in cytomegalovirus infection. Study as a whole: As its CMV epitopes, the study selected recently identified HLA-C-restricted and well-studied HLA-B-restricted targets.

TCRdb passed the reads through MiXCR, listing each CDR3 protein once. The sample carries 110,000 or so distinct CDR3 sequences, 30% to 35% recorded once. This receptor was obtained from a human donor in good health (CMV status not recorded). Some clones in this sample may be carry-over from other donors' samples. The sequences come from CD8+ T cells from cultured PBMCs, collected from culture after CMV antigen stimulation.

CDR3 protein: CASSQVAGGSGANVLTF. The DNA of the CDR3 is TGCGCCAGCAGCCAAGTAGCGGGGGGTAGTGGGGCCAACGTCCTGACTTTC. The V call is TRBV4-1, the J call TRBJ2-6, with 10 bases lining up with TRBD2. Germline CDR1 reads MGHRA; CDR2 reads YSYEKL. The ends lost 1 base at V and 3 bases at J; junction bases unmatched: 3. The CDR3 is made up of 17 amino acids.